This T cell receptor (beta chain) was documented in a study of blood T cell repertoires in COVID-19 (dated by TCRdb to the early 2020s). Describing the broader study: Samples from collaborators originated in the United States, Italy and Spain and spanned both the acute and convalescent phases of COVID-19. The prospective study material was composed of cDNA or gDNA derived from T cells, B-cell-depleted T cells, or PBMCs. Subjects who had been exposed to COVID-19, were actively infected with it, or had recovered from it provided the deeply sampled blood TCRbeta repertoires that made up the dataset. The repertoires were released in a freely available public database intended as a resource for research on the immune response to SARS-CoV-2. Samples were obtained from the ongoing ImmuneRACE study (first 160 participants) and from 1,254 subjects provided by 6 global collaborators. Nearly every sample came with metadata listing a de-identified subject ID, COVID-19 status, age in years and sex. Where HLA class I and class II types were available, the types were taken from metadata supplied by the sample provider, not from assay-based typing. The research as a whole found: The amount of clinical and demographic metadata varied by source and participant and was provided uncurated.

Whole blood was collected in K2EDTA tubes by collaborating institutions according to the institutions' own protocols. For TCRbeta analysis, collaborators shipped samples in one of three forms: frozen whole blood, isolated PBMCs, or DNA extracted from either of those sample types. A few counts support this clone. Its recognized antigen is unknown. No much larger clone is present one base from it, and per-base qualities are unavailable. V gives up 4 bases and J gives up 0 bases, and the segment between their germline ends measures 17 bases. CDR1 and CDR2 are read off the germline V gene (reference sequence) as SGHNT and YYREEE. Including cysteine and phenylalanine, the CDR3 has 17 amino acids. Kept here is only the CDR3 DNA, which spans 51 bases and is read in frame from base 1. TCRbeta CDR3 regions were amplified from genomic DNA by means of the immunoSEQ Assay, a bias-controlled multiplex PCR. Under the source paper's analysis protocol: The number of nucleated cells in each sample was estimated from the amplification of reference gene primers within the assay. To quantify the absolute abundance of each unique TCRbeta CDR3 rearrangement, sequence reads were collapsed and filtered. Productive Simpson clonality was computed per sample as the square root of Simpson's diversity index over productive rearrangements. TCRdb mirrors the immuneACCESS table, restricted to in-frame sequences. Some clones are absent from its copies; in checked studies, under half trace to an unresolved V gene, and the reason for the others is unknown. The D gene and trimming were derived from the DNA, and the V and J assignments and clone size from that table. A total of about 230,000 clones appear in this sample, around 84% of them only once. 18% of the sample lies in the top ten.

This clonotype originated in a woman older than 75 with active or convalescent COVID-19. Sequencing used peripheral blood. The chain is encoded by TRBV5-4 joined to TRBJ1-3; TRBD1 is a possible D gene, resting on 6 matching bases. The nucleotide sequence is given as TGTGCCAGCAGCCCCACGACAGGTATATCCTCTGGAAACACCATATATTTT. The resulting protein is CASSPTTGISSGNTIYF.